Below, one TCR beta chain is given with its context. Its antigen is not known. The CDR3 is made up of 15 amino acids. Trimming took 6 bases from V and 0 from J, leaving 15 bases between them. Germline V gene lookup returns CDR1 DFQATT and CDR2 SNEGSKA (reference sequence). The data were obtained in a study of early T cells in non-severe SARS-CoV-2 infection. Study-wide findings and caveats: VDJdb matching skewed toward anti-spike CD8 responses, missing private and CD4 specificities.

TCRdb re-called the 5' RACE reads with MiXCR, one entry per CDR3 protein. The table includes 46,000 or so distinct CDR3 sequences, 13% detected once. V usage is TRBV20-1 and J usage is TRBJ2-4, with D perhaps being TRBD1 or TRBD2 (5 bases each). The clonotype comes from an adult who was a healthcare worker with PCR-confirmed SARS-CoV-2 infection or an uninfected control (not recorded which). Sequencing was done on a sample of whole blood. The DNA for the CDR3 is TGCAGTGCCTACCGGGACCCCATAGCCAAAAACATTCAGTACTTC. Translating it yields CSAYRDPIAKNIQYF.